The 29 T cell receptor beta chains below all came from one sample that was sequenced in a study of shared T cell receptors in the human thymus. Using immunoSEQ multiplex PCR, the repertoire was profiled, and TCRdb retains in-frame clones only, with some absent. This sample yields some 720,000 clones, of which roughly 90% are seen a single time; 0.0095% to 0.012% belongs to the top ten. This sample was shared with a second study, whose subject was human thymus T cells.

Sequencing was performed on thymocytes. These TCRs come from a boy less than two years old with a congenital heart defect.

The rearrangement links TRBV6-4 to TRBJ1-5; D is possibly TRBD1 (6 bases). The V gene lost 3 bases and the J gene lost 3 bases, with 21 bases spanning the gap. Germline V lookup: CDR1 MRHNA, CDR2 SNTAGT. The CDR3 is made up of 18 amino acids. CDR3 protein: CASSEEPYRGKFNQPQHF. CDR3 in DNA: TGTGCCAGCAGTGAGGAACCCTATAGGGGGAAGTTCAATCAGCCCCAGCATTTT.

This chain connects TRBV4-2 to TRBJ1-3, with unresolved D. Germline-derived CDR1 and CDR2 are LGHNA and YNFKEQ. V lost 4 bases to trimming and J lost 0 bases, with 16 bases between them. The CDR3 consists of 17 residues. CDR3 sequence: CASSRIAGSGSGNTIYF. As DNA, the CDR3 is TGTGCCAGCAGCCGCATCGCTGGGTCGGGCTCTGGAAACACCATATATTTT.

The chain carries TRBV7-9 and TRBJ2-5; possibly TRBD2 for D (5 bases). The length of the CDR3 is 17 residues. The germline gives CDR1 SEHNR, CDR2 FQNEAQ (reference sequence). Trimming removed 4 bases from V and 1 base from J, with 19 bases in between. CDR3 amino acids: CASSSPPGMGSQETQYF. The CDR3 nucleotides are TGTGCCAGCAGCTCTCCCCCGGGGATGGGTTCCCAAGAGACCCAGTACTTC. The full variable domain, with the rest looked up from reference TRBV7-9 and TRBJ2-5, is DTGVSQNPRHKITKRGQNVTFRCDPISEHNRLYWYRQTLGQGPEFLTYFQNEAQLEKSRLLSDRFSAERPKGSFSTLEIQRTEQGDSAMYLCASSSPPGMGSQETQYFGPGTRLLVL.

This clone has just one count. The chain combines TRBV5-1 with TRBJ2-7; TRBD1 matches at 10 bases. CDR3 length equals 16 residues. The V segment lost 4 bases and the J segment 5 bases; nucleotides outside the gene matches: 12. Germline CDR1 is SGHRS and CDR2 is YFSETQ. CDR3 DNA sequence: TGCGCCAGCAGCGGTGACAGGGGGCTTCCCCTTAACGAGCAGTACTTC. Protein sequence: CASSGDRGLPLNEQYF.

The genes are TRBV27 and TRBJ2-1; 8 nucleotides line up with TRBD2. From germline, CDR1 is MNHEY and CDR2 SMNVEV (reference sequence). With V trimmed by 2 bases and J by 5 bases, 8 bases remained unmatched. CDR3 length: 16 residues. CDR3 bases: TGTGCCAGCAGTTTAGTCCGGGAGGGGTTCGACAATGAGCAGTTCTTC. It codes for CASSLVREGFDNEQFF.

The chain recombines TRBV7-9 with TRBJ2-2; possibly TRBD1 for D (6 bases). CDR3 length equals 15 residues. Trimming cost V 5 bases and J 5 bases, with 15 bases left between them. Germline CDR1 SEHNR, CDR2 FQNEAQ (reference sequence). The CDR3 region is CASSLNLRGTGELFF. Here the CDR3 DNA reads TGTGCCAGCAGCCTGAACCTCAGGGGAACCGGGGAGCTGTTTTTT.

The chain recombines TRBV6-1 with TRBJ1-5, with 7 bases aligning to TRBD1. V was clipped by 7 bases and J by 1 base; unmatched bases: 7. There are 15 residues in the CDR3. The V gene's germline CDR1 is MNHNS and CDR2 SASEGT. CDR3: CASNSWTGSNQPQHF. CDR3 bases: TGTGCCAGCAACAGTTGGACAGGAAGCAATCAGCCCCAGCATTTT.

This chain uses TRBV14 with TRBJ2-7; tentatively, D is TRBD1 (5 bases). This CDR3 is 18 amino acids long. Germline CDR1 and CDR2: SGHDN and FVKESK. The germline V and J ends were trimmed by 0 bases and 3 bases, with 21 bases remaining between them. The CDR3 DNA is TGTGCCAGCAGCCAAGAGTCGGAAGGGGTTCCCCCTCTCTACGAGCAGTACTTC. Translated: CASSQESEGVPPLYEQYF.

This chain connects TRBV4-1 to TRBJ1-3, with D perhaps matching TRBD1 (6 bases). The CDR3 has 19 residues. With 0 bases removed from V and 0 bases from J, the gap between germline ends came to 18 bases. Germline V CDR1 and CDR2: MGHRA, YSYEKL. The CDR3 DNA sequence: TGCGCCAGCAGCCAAGATCTCAGGGGCAGGCTGAACTCTGGAAACACCATATATTTT. Translation gives CASSQDLRGRLNSGNTIYF.

J is TRBJ2-7 and V is TRBV6-1, with D perhaps TRBD2 (6 bases). The V and J ends lost 3 bases and 2 bases respectively, with 14 bases between them. The germline gives CDR1 MNHNS, CDR2 SASEGT. This CDR3 has 15 amino acids. Written as DNA, the CDR3 is TGTGCCAGCAGTGAGGATCCAGGGACTCCCTACGAGCAGTACTTC. Amino acid sequence: CASSEDPGTPYEQYF.

The rearrangement uses TRBV27 and TRBJ2-3; the D gene is possibly TRBD2 (6 bases). The germline V and J ends were trimmed by 0 bases and 5 bases, with 15 bases remaining between them. This CDR3 region has 16 residues. Germline values: CDR1 MNHEY, CDR2 SMNVEV (reference sequence). The DNA for the CDR3 is TGTGCCAGCAGTTTATCACCGGGAGATAATGAAGATACGCAGTATTTT. As protein: CASSLSPGDNEDTQYF.

This rearrangement joins TRBV19 to TRBJ1-5, with TRBD1 as a possible D gene (6 bases). V gave up 4 bases and J gave up 5 bases, with 15 bases separating them. The CDR3 runs to 15 residues. The germline V gene has CDR1 LNHDA and CDR2 SQIVND (reference sequence). The DNA of the CDR3 is TGTGCCAGTAGTAATGGCGGGGGGCCTGATCAGCCCCAGCATTTT. Its protein product is CASSNGGGPDQPQHF.

The V and J genes are TRBV19 and TRBJ1-5; 7 positions agree with TRBD1. Germline V lookup: CDR1 LNHDA, CDR2 SQIVND (reference sequence). V lost 7 bases to trimming and J lost 2 bases; unmatched junction nucleotides: 5. This CDR3 is built from 14 residues. The CDR3 protein is CASTDRRGNQPQHF. The CDR3 DNA reads as TGTGCCAGTACGGACAGGAGAGGCAATCAGCCCCAGCATTTT.

The chain employs TRBV28 and TRBJ2-5; no reliable D call. Near its end, the DNA agrees better with TRBJ2-7, so the J call may be wrong. Germline V gene sequence: CDR1 MDHEN, CDR2 SYDVKM. The CDR3 has 16 amino acids. The CDR3 bases are TGTGCCAGCAGTTGGGTTAAGACTCGCACAACCTACGAGCAGTACTTC. This sequence encodes CASSWVKTRTTYEQYF.

The rearrangement links TRBV9 to TRBJ1-3; weak D call: TRBD1 (5 bases). The CDR3 sequence is 15 residues long. From germline, CDR1 is SGDLS and CDR2 YYNGEE. V shed 0 bases and J shed 0 bases, with 7 bases lying between them. The CDR3: CASSVGDFSGNTIYF. DNA of the CDR3: TGTGCCAGCAGCGTAGGGGACTTCTCTGGAAACACCATATATTTT.

This clone was picked up a small number of times. The chain has TRBV5-6 and TRBJ2-7; possible D gene TRBD2, 5 bases. This CDR3 contains 12 residues. Germline V gene sequence: CDR1 SGHDT, CDR2 YYEEEE. V was clipped by 3 bases and J by 6 bases, with 10 bases between them. The CDR3 reads CASSCRDAEQYF. The CDR3 DNA follows: TGTGCCAGCAGCTGTCGGGATGCCGAGCAGTACTTC.

V is TRBV10-1 and J is TRBJ2-1, with 9 bases aligning to TRBD1. Germline CDR1 WNHNN, CDR2 SYGVQD (reference sequence). This CDR3 has 14 amino acids. Trimming cost V 4 bases and J 7 bases; bases outside gene matches: 5. The DNA of the CDR3 is TGCGCCAGCAGTGGTAGGGGACAGGGAAATGAGCAGTTCTTC. Its protein is CASSGRGQGNEQFF.

The chain couples TRBV11-2 to TRBJ2-5, with 7 nucleotides matching TRBD2. The germline gives CDR1 SGHAT, CDR2 FQNNGV. The length of the CDR3 is 15 residues. V lost 1 base, J lost 5 bases, and 7 bases stayed unmatched. The CDR3 DNA follows: TGTGCCAGCAGCTTAGCTGGTGCCGGGGGGGAGACCCAGTACTTC. This encodes CASSLAGAGGETQYF.

This chain connects TRBV5-6 to TRBJ1-2, with 9 nucleotides matching TRBD1. Germline V gene sequence: CDR1 SGHDT, CDR2 YYEEEE. The CDR3 length is 14 residues. The trim removed 5 bases at V and 4 bases at J, leaving 6 bases unmatched. The CDR3 DNA sequence: TGTGCCAGCAGTCCGGGACAGGGAGTCTATGGCTACACCTTC. It specifies CASSPGQGVYGYTF.

The V gene is TRBV6-1, the J gene TRBJ2-7; possible D gene TRBD1, 5 bases. There are 16 residues in the CDR3. Germline V gene sequence: CDR1 MNHNS, CDR2 SASEGT. The V and J ends lost 3 bases and 2 bases respectively, with 17 bases between them. DNA of the CDR3: TGTGCCAGCAGTGACCCGACAGCGTCGGGTCCCTACGAGCAGTACTTC. This translates into CASSDPTASGPYEQYF.

The genes are TRBV30 and TRBJ2-5; tentatively, D is TRBD1 (5 bases). CDR1 and CDR2 (germline): GTSNPN, SVGIG (reference sequence). CDR3 length: 16 residues. Trimming took off 0 bases at V and 0 bases at J, with 14 bases between the two ends. In DNA form, the CDR3 reads TGTGCCTGGAGTGTTTCTCGCCAGGGTCACCAAGAGACCCAGTACTTC. This gives the protein CAWSVSRQGHQETQYF.

The V call is TRBV6-6, the J call TRBJ1-1; 8 bases match TRBD1. Germline values: CDR1 MNHNY, CDR2 SVGAGI (reference sequence). Germline trimming cut 5 bases from V and 3 bases from J; bases unmatched to any gene: 8. CDR3 size: 15 residues. Here the CDR3 reads CASSADRGGDTEAFF. The DNA of the CDR3 is TGTGCCAGCAGTGCCGACAGGGGAGGGGACACTGAAGCTTTCTTT.

The gene calls are TRBV30 and TRBJ1-2, with a tentative D call TRBD1 (6 bases). The V end lost 0 bases, the J end lost 2 bases, and 16 bases lay between the germline ends. The CDR3 loop spans 16 amino acids. Germline V gives CDR1 GTSNPN, CDR2 SVGIG (reference sequence). CDR3 residues: CAWSVRGQGRNYGYTF. CDR3 DNA sequence: TGTGCCTGGAGTGTAAGGGGTCAGGGGCGAAACTATGGCTACACCTTC.

The chain is built from TRBV7-2 and TRBJ2-7; 16 bases fit TRBD2. CDR1 is SGHTA, CDR2 FQGNSA, per germline. CDR3 length: 19 residues. After removal of 0 bases from V and 6 bases from J, the junction contained 11 bases not matched to a gene. CDR3 residues: CASSLAAGLAGGSFGEQYF. As DNA, the CDR3 is TGTGCCAGCAGCTTAGCCGCGGGACTAGCGGGAGGGTCCTTTGGCGAGCAGTACTTC.

The rearrangement joins TRBV19 to TRBJ2-7; D perhaps matches TRBD2 (5 bases). V was cut by 5 bases and J by 2 bases, with 19 bases left in between. Per the germline V gene, CDR1 is LNHDA and CDR2 is SQIVND (reference sequence). The CDR3 has 16 residues. The DNA of the CDR3 is TGTGCCAGTAGTCCCGGGGTATCCGCTTTTCCCTACGAGCAGTACTTC. Its protein is CASSPGVSAFPYEQYF.

J is TRBJ2-1 and V is TRBV4-1, with 9 bases fitting TRBD2. J lost 0 bases, V lost 2 bases, and 5 bases had no gene match. This CDR3 has 17 amino acids. Germline V gene sequence: CDR1 MGHRA, CDR2 YSYEKL. The CDR3 loop reads CASSQPLSGSSYNEQFF. As DNA, the CDR3 is TGCGCCAGCAGCCAACCCCTTAGCGGGAGCTCCTACAATGAGCAGTTCTTC.

This sequence joins TRBV7-9 and TRBJ2-7; the D gene is possibly TRBD1 (6 bases). The V end lost 3 bases, the J end lost 0 bases, and 12 bases lay between the germline ends. The CDR3 runs to 15 residues. Per the germline V gene, CDR1 is SEHNR and CDR2 is FQNEAQ (reference sequence). The CDR3 coding sequence is TGTGCCAGCAGCTTGCAGGGGTCCTACTCCTACGAGCAGTACTTC. Translating gives CASSLQGSYSYEQYF.

The chain carries TRBV6-5 and TRBJ1-5, with unresolved D. Trimming stripped 5 bases from V and 7 bases from J, with 15 bases between. Germline V gives CDR1 MNHEY, CDR2 SVGAGI. The CDR3 spans 14 residues. The CDR3 DNA reads as TGTGCCAGCAGTCCCCAAGAGGCGGGGCAGCCCCAGCATTTT. Its protein is CASSPQEAGQPQHF.

This clone was recorded only once. This chain uses TRBV27 with TRBJ1-2, with a tentative D call TRBD1 (6 bases). This CDR3 is 13 amino acids long. The V end was cut by 5 bases, the J end by 8 bases, with 15 bases between. Germline V gene sequence: CDR1 MNHEY, CDR2 SMNVEV (reference sequence). DNA for the CDR3: TGTGCCAGCAGTCAAACAGGGAAGGGGGGCTACACCTTC. This gives the protein CASSQTGKGGYTF.